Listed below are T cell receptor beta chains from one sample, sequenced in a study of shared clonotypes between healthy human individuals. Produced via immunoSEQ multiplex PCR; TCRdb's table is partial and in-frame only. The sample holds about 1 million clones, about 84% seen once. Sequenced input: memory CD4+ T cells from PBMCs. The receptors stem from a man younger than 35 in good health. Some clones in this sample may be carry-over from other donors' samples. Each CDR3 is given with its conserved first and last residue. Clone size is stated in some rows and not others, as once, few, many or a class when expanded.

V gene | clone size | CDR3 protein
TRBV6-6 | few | CASIGDAPYEQYF
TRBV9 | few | CASKTGDSYNEQFF
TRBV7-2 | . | CASSLGLAYNEQFF
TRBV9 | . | CASSVESGWGLHF
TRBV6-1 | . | CASKSGPRSYNEQFF
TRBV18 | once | CASSPYARGFSNTEAFF
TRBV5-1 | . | CASSLGGSPLNTEAFF
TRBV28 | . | CASTAGRHNEQFF
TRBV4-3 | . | CASSQVVVSTDTQYF
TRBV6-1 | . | CASTRGSGANVLTF
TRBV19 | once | CASSHWLRTTTSEQYF
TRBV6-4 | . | CASSDSGGSYTF
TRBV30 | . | CAWSARLAEKLFF
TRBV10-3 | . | CAISVVGSNYGYTF
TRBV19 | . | CASSPGRGKSRQPQHF
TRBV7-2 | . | CASSWGLAGEGETQYF
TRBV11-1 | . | CASSSELGQPQHF
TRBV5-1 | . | CASSPQGGQDTQYF
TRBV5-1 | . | CASRPLAGKHNEQFF
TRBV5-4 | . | CASSSWDRGNNGYTF
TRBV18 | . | CASSQTGGEKLFF
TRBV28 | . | CASSRGGAGNQPQHF
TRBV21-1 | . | CASSAGGDRRTYEQYF